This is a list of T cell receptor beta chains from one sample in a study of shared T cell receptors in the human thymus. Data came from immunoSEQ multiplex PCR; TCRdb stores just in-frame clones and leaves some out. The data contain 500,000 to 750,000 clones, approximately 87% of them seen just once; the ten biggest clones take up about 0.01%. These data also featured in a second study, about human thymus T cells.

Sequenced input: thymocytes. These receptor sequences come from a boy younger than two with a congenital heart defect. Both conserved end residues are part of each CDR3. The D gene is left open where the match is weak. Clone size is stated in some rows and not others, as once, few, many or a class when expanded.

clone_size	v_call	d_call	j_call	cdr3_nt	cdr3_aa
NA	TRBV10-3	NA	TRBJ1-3	TGTGCCATCAGTGATTATACTACAGGGCACTCTGGAAACACCATATATTTT	CAISDYTTGHSGNTIYF
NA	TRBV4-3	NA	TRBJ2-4	TGCGCCAGCAGCCAAGGGTACAGGAACCTAGCCAAAAACATTCAGTACTTC	CASSQGYRNLAKNIQYF
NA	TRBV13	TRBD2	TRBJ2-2	TGTGCCAGCAGCTTAGTTCTGTGGCCTAGCGGGACCGGGGAGCTGTTTTTT	CASSLVLWPSGTGELFF
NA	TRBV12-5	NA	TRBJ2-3	TGTGCTAGTGCCTTGGAAGGGGGAGCCCCTAGCACAGATACGCAGTATTTT	CASALEGGAPSTDTQYF
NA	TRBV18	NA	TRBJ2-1	TGTGCCAGCTCACCTGGACACTCTGAGCAGTTCTTC	CASSPGHSEQFF
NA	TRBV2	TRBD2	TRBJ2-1	TGTGCCAGCGGAGAACAAGCGGGAGGGCCCTACAATGAGCAGTTCTTC	CASGEQAGGPYNEQFF
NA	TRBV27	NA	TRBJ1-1	TGTGCCAGCAGTTTAAGCTCCCAGGTCAGACTAAACACTGAAGCTTTCTTT	CASSLSSQVRLNTEAFF
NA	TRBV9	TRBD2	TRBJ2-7	TGTGCCAGCAGCCCAAAGAGGGGCGGGAGATGGGACGAGCAGTACTTC	CASSPKRGGRWDEQYF
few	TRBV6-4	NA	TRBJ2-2	TGTGCCAGCAGTGACCAGGGTAGCGGACACTCCCGGGGGGAGCTGTTTTTT	CASSDQGSGHSRGELFF
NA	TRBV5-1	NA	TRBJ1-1	TGCGCCAGCAGCTTGCGGTGGGCCCCTGGTGAAGCTTTCTTT	CASSLRWAPGEAFF
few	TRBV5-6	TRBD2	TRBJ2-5	TGTGCCAGCAGCCCCCGGGCGCTAGCGGGAGTTGAGACCCAGTACTTC	CASSPRALAGVETQYF
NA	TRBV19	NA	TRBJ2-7	TGTGCCAGTAAAGTCTCTCAGGGCGCGTACGAGCAGTACTTC	CASKVSQGAYEQYF
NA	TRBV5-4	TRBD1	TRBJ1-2	TGTGCCAGCAGCCTAGACAGGGCCTTCTATGGCTACACCTTC	CASSLDRAFYGYTF
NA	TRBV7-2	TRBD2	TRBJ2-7	TGTGCCAGCAGCGTACGCAGCGGGAGTCAGAGGGAGCAGTACTTC	CASSVRSGSQREQYF
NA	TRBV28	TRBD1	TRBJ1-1	TGTGCCAGCAGTCACCGGGACAGGGCGATTGAAGCTTTCTTT	CASSHRDRAIEAFF
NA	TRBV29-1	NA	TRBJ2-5	TGCAGCGTTGACGAATCGGAGAAAGAGACCCAGTACTTC	CSVDESEKETQYF